This T cell receptor (beta chain) was identified during a study of blood T cells in healthy people across ages. Trimming removed 8 bases at V and 0 bases at J, with 11 bases between. The CDR3 spans 14 residues. Germline V CDR1 and CDR2: MDHEN, SYDVKM. With regard to this clonotype: Its antigen is unidentified.

Study outcomes and limitations: Across the age range, TCR beta diversity per million T cells fell in a roughly linear way. Diversity was higher, and naive CD4+ cells more numerous, in long-lived donors than in aged donors.

Ten milliliters was the volume of peripheral blood drawn from each donor. With a J-beta primer mix and a sample-barcoded 5' primer, a second PCR ran about 7 to 12 cycles. Each cDNA molecule received a tag from a template-switch adaptor that had 12 random nucleotides. TCRdb passed the 5' RACE reads through MiXCR, listing each CDR3 protein once. The sample carries 850,000 to 1,000,000 distinct CDR3 sequences, around 48% recorded once. The rearrangement joins TRBV28 to TRBJ1-5; a weak D match, TRBD1 (5 bases). This TCR was sampled from a man younger than 40 in good health. Sequencing was performed on blood. The CDR3 here is CASDSGGSNQPQHF. CDR3 nucleotides: TGTGCCAGCGACTCGGGGGGTAGCAATCAGCCCCAGCATTTT.